This T cell receptor beta chain was recovered during a study of CD8+CD57+ T cells in acquired aplastic anemia. Study-wide context: 3 to 3.5 ug was the average amount of DNA from sorted CD4+ and CD8+ cells. General study results and limits: Patients and controls were found to share over 25 CD8+ CDR3 sequences.

The V end lost 7 bases, the J end lost 4 bases, and 13 bases lay between the germline ends. Germline V gene lookup returns CDR1 ENHRY and CDR2 SYGVKD. The CDR3 is 13 amino acids. Whoever was chosen for sequencing had shown CD8+CD57+ cell expansion by flow cytometry. Every patient had severe acquired aplastic anemia. Genomic DNA provided the template from which TCR beta VDJ and CDR3 profiles were obtained. Each CDR3 protein gets one entry after TCRdb re-called the reads with MiXCR. The data contain some 160,000 distinct CDR3 sequences, around 48% of them seen just once; the ten biggest clones take up roughly 29%. This clonotype was observed a few times. No antigen is known for it.

The sequence was obtained from a human donor with aplastic anemia. The chain joins TRBV10-3 to TRBJ1-2; weak D call: TRBD1 (5 bases). Sequencing was performed on sorted CD4+, CD8+, or CD8+CD57+ T cells (not recorded which) from PBMCs. This CDR3 is CAITLDKSYGYTF. The CDR3 nucleotides are TGTGCCATCACTTTGGACAAGTCCTATGGCTACACCTTC.